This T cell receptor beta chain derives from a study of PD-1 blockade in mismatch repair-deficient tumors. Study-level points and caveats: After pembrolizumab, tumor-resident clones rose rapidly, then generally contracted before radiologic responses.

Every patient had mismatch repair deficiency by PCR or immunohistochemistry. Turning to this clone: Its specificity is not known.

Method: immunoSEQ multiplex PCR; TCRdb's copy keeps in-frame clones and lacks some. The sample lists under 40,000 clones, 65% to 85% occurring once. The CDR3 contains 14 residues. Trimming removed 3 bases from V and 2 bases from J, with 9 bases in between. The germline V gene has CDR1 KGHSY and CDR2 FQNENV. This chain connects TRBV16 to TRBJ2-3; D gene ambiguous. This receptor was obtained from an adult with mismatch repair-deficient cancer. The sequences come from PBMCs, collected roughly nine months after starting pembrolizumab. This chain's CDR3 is CASSQLEVTDTQYF. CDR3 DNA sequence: TGTGCCAGCAGCCAGCTCGAGGTCACAGATACGCAGTATTTT. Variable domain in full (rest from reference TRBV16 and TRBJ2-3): GEEVAQTPKHLVRGEGQKAKLYCAPIKGHSYVFWYQQVLKNEFKFLISFQNENVFDETGMPKERFSAKCLPNSPCSLEIQATKLEDSAVYFCASSQLEVTDTQYFGPGTRLTVL.